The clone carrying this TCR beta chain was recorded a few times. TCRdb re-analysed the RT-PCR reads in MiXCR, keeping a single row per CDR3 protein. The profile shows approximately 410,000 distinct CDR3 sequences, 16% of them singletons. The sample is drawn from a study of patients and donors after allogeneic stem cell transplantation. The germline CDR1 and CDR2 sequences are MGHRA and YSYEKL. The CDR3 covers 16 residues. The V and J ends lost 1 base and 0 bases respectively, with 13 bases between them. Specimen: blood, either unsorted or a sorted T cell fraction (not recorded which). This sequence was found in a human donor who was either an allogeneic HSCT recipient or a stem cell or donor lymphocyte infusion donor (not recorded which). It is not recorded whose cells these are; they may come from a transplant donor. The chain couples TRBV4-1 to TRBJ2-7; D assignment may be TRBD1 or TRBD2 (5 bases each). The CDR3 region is CASSQGSGTSSYEQYF. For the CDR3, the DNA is TGCGCCAGCAGCCAAGGCTCCGGGACGTCCTCCTACGAGCAGTACTTC.